This TCR beta chain was identified in a study of T cell responses to AZD1222 COVID-19 vaccine. This CDR3 region has 15 residues. Germline CDR1 reads SNHLY; CDR2 reads FYNNEI. Trimming removed 0 bases at V and 6 bases at J, with 12 bases between. Clones were sequenced by immunoSEQ multiplex PCR, and TCRdb holds only the in-frame ones, with some missing. The data contain approximately 150,000 clones, about 92% of them singletons. The genes are TRBV2 and TRBJ2-1; D perhaps matches TRBD1 (5 bases). This TCR came from an adult in good health. Material: peripheral blood, obtained on day 0 of MenACWY control vaccination. The CDR3 protein is CASSEALGAFNEQFF. CDR3 coding DNA: TGTGCCAGCAGTGAAGCGCTTGGGGCGTTCAATGAGCAGTTCTTC.